The rows below give T cell receptor beta chains drawn from one sample of a study of blood T cell repertoires in COVID-19. Sequencing used immunoSEQ multiplex PCR; TCRdb keeps in-frame clones, though not all of them. Here the sample spans some 260,000 clones, around nine tenths being singletons. Sequencing was done on a sample of PBMCs or T cells enriched from blood (not recorded which). These receptors were obtained from a woman in her late teens or twenties who had recovered from COVID-19. Both conserved end residues are part of each CDR3. The D gene is left open where the match is weak. Size is omitted from some rows. Given values are once, few, many or a class for expanded clones.

clone_size	v_call	j_call	d_call	cdr3_nt	cdr3_aa
NA	TRBV3-1/TRBV3-2	TRBJ1-3	NA	TGTGCCGATCGTCCCTCAGGGAGAAACACCATATATTTT	CADRPSGRNTIYF
NA	TRBV7-2	TRBJ2-3	NA	TGTGCCAGCAGCGCCCCAAGGGGGGGGCGCACAGATACGCAGTATTTT	CASSAPRGGRTDTQYF
once	TRBV24-1	TRBJ1-3	TRBD1	TGTGCCACCGGGGACAGGAGGAACACCATATATTTT	CATGDRRNTIYF
NA	TRBV28	TRBJ2-2	NA	TGTGCCAGCACCGCGAGGCACGGTGTGCTGTTTTTT	CASTARHGVLFF
NA	TRBV5-1	TRBJ1-1	NA	TGCGCCAGCAGCTCTCGGGTCTTGGGCACTGAAGCTTTCTTT	CASSSRVLGTEAFF
NA	TRBV7-9	TRBJ1-1	NA	TGTGCCAGCAGCTTACCCAGGGGCCCAGCTTTCTTT	CASSLPRGPAFF
NA	TRBV4-1	TRBJ1-5	NA	TGCGCCAGCAGCCAAGAGGCGGGTTTGCAGCCCCAGCATTTT	CASSQEAGLQPQHF
NA	TRBV4-2	TRBJ2-2	NA	TGTGCCAGCAGCCTTTCGGACACTTCCGGGGAGCTGTTTTTT	CASSLSDTSGELFF
NA	TRBV5-8	TRBJ1-4	NA	TGTGCCAGCAGCTTGATACTAGCAACTAATGAAAAACTGTTTTTT	CASSLILATNEKLFF
NA	TRBV10-3	TRBJ1-1	TRBD1	TGTGCCATCAGCACAGGGGGCGCCGGCACTGAAGCTTTCTTT	CAISTGGAGTEAFF
NA	TRBV6-5	TRBJ2-7	TRBD2	TGTGCCAGCAGTACAAGCGGGGGGTCCTACGAGCAGTACTTC	CASSTSGGSYEQYF
NA	TRBV28	TRBJ1-5	NA	TGTGCCAGCAGTCTACCAGGGTTAGGCAATCAGCCCCAGCATTTT	CASSLPGLGNQPQHF
NA	TRBV3-1/TRBV3-2	TRBJ1-6	TRBD1	TGTGCCAGCAGCCAGGACAGGAGGAATTCACCCCTCCACTTT	CASSQDRRNSPLHF
NA	TRBV19	TRBJ2-1	NA	TGTGCCAGTAGTATCTTAGCGGACCGGAATGAGCAGTTCTTC	CASSILADRNEQFF
NA	TRBV27	TRBJ1-5	NA	TGTGCCAGCAGTTGGGCGGGGAATCAGCCCCAGCATTTT	CASSWAGNQPQHF
NA	TRBV13	TRBJ2-5	NA	TGTGCCAGCAGCTTAGGGCAGTACCAAGAGACCCAGTACTTC	CASSLGQYQETQYF
NA	TRBV7-2	TRBJ2-7	TRBD1	TGTGCCAGCAGCTTAGAGTGGGACAGGGATCCCTACGAGCAGTACTTC	CASSLEWDRDPYEQYF
NA	TRBV5-3	TRBJ2-1	NA	TGTGCCAACAGAATGGGGGGTACCGTGTGGAATGAGCAGTTCTTC	CANRMGGTVWNEQFF
NA	TRBV19	TRBJ2-1	NA	TGTGCCAGTAGCAATAATCTAGGAGCCTACAATGAGCAGTTCTTC	CASSNNLGAYNEQFF
once	TRBV4-3	TRBJ1-2	NA	TGCGCCAGCAGCCAAGAAATGTCAGACTATGGCTACACCTTC	CASSQEMSDYGYTF
NA	TRBV3-1/TRBV3-2	TRBJ2-7	NA	TGTGCCAGCAGCCAAGTGTCAGGGGGGTCCTACGAGCAGTACTTC	CASSQVSGGSYEQYF
NA	TRBV10-3	TRBJ1-1	NA	TGTGCCATCAGTGAGTCGGAGGGCCGGGGCCAAGCTTTCTTT	CAISESEGRGQAFF
NA	TRBV5-1	TRBJ1-1	NA	TGCGCCAGCAGCATAGACAGGATGAACACTGAAGCTTTCTTT	CASSIDRMNTEAFF
NA	TRBV18	TRBJ2-1	NA	TGTGCCAGCTCACCGCGGGACTACAATGAGCAGTTCTTC	CASSPRDYNEQFF
NA	TRBV21-1	TRBJ2-1	NA	TGTGCCAGCAGCCCACGACAGTCGTCCTACAATGAGCAGTTCTTC	CASSPRQSSYNEQFF